This T cell receptor (beta chain) is drawn from a study of Graves' ophthalmopathy and Graves' hyperthyroidism. Ten or more counts support this clonotype. No antigen is known for it. CDR3 regions of TCR beta were amplified from RNA transcripts. An initial RT-PCR round employing HTBI primers preceded a second-round multiplex PCR. Via MiXCR, TCRdb re-called the multiplex PCR reads, giving one row per CDR3 protein. The sample lists some 520,000 distinct CDR3 sequences, about 15% occurring once. Study conclusions and caveats: A 13-signature model separated ophthalmopathy from stable hyperthyroidism, 87.88% sensitivity, 75% to 84% specificity.

V lost 0 bases and J 4 bases, leaving 12 bases between the germline ends. This CDR3 region has 15 residues. Germline-derived CDR1 and CDR2 are MNHEY and SVGAGI. Donors with ophthalmopathy: moderate-to-severe activity, CAS ≥3, NOSPECS ≥4, duration under 3 months. Lactation, pregnancy, uncontrolled infections and other autoimmune diseases were all grounds for excluding patients. An approximately 10 ml volume of fresh peripheral blood provided the PBMCs. This TCR was recovered from a woman aged 25 to 39 with Graves' ophthalmopathy. The rearrangement uses TRBV6-5 and TRBJ1-2; TRBD1 is a possible D gene (6 bases). The sample was blood. The CDR3, as DNA: TGTGCCAGCAGTTACTCGGGCGGACAGAGCTATGGCTACACCTTC. Residues: CASSYSGGQSYGYTF.